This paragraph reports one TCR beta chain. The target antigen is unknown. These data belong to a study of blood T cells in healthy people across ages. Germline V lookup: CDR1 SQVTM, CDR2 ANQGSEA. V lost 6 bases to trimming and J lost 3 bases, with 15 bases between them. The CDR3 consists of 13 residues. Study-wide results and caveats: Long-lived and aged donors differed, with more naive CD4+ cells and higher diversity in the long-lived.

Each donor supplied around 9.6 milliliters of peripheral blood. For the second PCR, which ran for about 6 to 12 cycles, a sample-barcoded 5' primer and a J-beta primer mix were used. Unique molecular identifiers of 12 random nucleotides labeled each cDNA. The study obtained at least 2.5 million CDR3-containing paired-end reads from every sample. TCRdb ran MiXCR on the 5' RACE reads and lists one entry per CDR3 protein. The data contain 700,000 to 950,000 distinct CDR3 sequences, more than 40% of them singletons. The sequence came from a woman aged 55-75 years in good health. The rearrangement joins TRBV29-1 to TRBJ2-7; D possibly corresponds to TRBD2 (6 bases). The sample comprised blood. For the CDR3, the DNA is TGCAGCGTCGCCGGGACTTCCGTCTACGAGCAGTACTTC. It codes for CSVAGTSVYEQYF.